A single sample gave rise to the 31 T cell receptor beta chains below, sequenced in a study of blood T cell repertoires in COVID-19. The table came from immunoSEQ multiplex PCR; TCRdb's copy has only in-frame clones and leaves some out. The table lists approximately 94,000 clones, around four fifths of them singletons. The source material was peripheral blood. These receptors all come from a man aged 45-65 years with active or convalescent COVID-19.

Written as DNA, the CDR3 is TGTGCCAGCAGCCGGGGACTAGCGGGCAAAGATACGCAGTATTTT. Protein: CASSRGLAGKDTQYF. The V gene is TRBV6-5, the J gene TRBJ2-3, with 12 bases identical to TRBD2. Trimming removed 6 bases from V and 5 bases from J; junction bases left unmatched: 6. This CDR3 is built from 15 residues. Germline V lookup: CDR1 MNHEY, CDR2 SVGAGI.

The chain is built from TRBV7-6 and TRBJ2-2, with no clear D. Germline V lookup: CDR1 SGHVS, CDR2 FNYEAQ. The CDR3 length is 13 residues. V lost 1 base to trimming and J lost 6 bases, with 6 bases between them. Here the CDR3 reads CASSLGLSGELFF. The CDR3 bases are TGTGCCAGCAGCTTAGGACTGTCCGGGGAGCTGTTTTTT.

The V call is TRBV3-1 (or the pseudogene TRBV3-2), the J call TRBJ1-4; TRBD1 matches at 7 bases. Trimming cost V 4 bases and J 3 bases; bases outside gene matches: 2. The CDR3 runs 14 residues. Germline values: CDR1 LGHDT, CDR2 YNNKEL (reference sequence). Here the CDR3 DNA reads TGTGCCAGCAGCCTCAGGGGGTCTAATGAAAAACTGTTTTTT. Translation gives CASSLRGSNEKLFF.

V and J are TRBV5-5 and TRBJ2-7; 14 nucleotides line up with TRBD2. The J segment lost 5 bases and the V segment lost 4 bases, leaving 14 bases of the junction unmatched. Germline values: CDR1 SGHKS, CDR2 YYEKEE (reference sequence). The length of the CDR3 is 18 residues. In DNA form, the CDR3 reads TGTGCCAGCAGCCTATCCCCGGGACTAGCGGGAGTTCTCCACGAGCAGTACTTC. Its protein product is CASSLSPGLAGVLHEQYF.

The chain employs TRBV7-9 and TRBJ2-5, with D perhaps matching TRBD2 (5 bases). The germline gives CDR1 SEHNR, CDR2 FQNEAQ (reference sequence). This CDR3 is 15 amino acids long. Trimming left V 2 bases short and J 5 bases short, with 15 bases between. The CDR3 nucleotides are TGTGCCAGCAGCTTAAATGCGGAAGGCGGGGAGACCCAGTACTTC. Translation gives CASSLNAEGGETQYF.

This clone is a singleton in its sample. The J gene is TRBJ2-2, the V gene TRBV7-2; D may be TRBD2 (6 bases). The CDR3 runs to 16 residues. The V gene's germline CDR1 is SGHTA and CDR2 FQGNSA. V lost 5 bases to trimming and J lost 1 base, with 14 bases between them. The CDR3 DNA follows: TGTGCCAGCAGCCAAATTAGCGGAGTGAACACCGGGGAGCTGTTTTTT. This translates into CASSQISGVNTGELFF.

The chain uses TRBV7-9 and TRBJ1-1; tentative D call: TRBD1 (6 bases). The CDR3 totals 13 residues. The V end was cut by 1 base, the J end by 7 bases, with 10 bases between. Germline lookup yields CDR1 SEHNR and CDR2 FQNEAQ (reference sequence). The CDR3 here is CASSLERGREAFF. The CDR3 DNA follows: TGTGCCAGCAGCTTAGAGCGGGGGCGTGAAGCTTTCTTT.

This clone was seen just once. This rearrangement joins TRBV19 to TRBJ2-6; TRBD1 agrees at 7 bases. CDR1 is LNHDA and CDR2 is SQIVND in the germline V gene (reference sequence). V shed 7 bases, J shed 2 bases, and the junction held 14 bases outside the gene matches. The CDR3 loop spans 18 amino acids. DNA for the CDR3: TGTGCCAGTACCTTATTAGGACAGGTTGGTGCTGGGGCCAACGTCCTGACTTTC. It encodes CASTLLGQVGAGANVLTF. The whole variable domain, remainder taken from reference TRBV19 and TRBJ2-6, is DGGITQSPKYLFRKEGQNVTLSCEQNLNHDAMYWYRQDPGQGLRLIYYSQIVNDFQKGDIAEGYSVSREKKESFPLTVTSAQKNPTAFYLCASTLLGQVGAGANVLTFGAGSRLTVL.

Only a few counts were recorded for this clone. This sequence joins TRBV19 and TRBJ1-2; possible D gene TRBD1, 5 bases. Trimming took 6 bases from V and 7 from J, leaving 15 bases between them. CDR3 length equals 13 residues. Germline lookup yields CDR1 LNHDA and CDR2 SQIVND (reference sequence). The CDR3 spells CASSSGPRAGYTF. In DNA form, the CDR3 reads TGTGCCAGTAGCTCTGGGCCCAGGGCTGGCTACACCTTC.

This CDR3 reads CASSVAEYNEQFF. The CDR3 nucleotides read TGTGCCAGCAGCGTAGCGGAGTACAATGAGCAGTTCTTC. The chain joins TRBV2 to TRBJ2-1, with D perhaps matching TRBD2 (6 bases). Germline V gives CDR1 SNHLY, CDR2 FYNNEI. V was pared by 6 bases and J by 4 bases, with 10 bases between. CDR3 length equals 13 residues. Using reference TRBV2 and TRBJ2-1 for the parts outside the CDR3, the full variable domain is EPEVTQTPSHQVTQMGQEVILRCVPISNHLYFYWYRQILGQKVEFLVSFYNNEISEKSEIFDDQFSVERPDGSNFTLKIRSTKLEDSAMYFCASSVAEYNEQFFGPGTRLTVL.

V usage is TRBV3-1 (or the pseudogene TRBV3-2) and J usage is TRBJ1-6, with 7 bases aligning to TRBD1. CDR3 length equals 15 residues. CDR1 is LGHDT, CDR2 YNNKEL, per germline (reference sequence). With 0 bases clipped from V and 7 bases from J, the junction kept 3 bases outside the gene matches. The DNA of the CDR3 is TGTGCCAGCAGCCAAGAGGGGACAGCCAATTCACCCCTCCACTTT. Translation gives CASSQEGTANSPLHF.

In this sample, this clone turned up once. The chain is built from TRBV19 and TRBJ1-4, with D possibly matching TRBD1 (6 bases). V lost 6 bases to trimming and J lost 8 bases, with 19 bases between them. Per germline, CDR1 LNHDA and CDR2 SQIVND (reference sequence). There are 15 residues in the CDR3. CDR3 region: CASRDTGHSPEKLFF. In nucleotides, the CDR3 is TGTGCCAGTAGAGACACAGGGCATAGCCCCGAAAAACTGTTTTTT.

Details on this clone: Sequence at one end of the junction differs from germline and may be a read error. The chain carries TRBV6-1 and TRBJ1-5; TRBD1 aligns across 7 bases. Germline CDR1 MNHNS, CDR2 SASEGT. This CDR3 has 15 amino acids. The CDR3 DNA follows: TGTGCCAGCAATGAAGGGGGCATAGGCAATCAGCCCCAGCATTTT. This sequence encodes CASNEGGIGNQPQHF.

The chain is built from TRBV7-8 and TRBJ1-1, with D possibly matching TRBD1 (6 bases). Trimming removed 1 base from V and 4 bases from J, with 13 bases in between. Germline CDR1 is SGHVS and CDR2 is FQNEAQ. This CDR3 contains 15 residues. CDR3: CASSLGRTVATEAFF. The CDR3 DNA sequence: TGTGCCAGCAGCTTAGGTAGGACAGTGGCCACTGAAGCTTTCTTT.

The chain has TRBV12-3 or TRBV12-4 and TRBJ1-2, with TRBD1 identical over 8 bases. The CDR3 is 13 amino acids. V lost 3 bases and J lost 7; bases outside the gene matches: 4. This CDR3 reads CASSFQGAAGYTF. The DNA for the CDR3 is TGTGCCAGCAGTTTCCAGGGGGCGGCTGGCTACACCTTC.

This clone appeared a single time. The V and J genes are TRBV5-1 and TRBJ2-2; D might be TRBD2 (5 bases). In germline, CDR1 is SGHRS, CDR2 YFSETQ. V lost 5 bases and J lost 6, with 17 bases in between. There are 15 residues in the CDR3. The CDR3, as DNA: TGCGCCAGCAGGGAGGAGTTCGGGTTTTCCGGGGAGCTGTTTTTT. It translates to CASREEFGFSGELFF.

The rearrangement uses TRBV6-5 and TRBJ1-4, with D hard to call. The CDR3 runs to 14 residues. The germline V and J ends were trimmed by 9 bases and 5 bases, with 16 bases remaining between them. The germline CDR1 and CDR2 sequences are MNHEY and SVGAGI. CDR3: CASQAGVLNEKLFF. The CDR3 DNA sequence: TGTGCCAGTCAGGCCGGTGTCTTGAATGAAAAACTGTTTTTT.

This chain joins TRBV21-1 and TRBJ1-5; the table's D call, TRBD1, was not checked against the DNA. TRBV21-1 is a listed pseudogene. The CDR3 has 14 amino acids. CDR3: CASSKGTANQPQHF. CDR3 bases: TGTGCCAGCAGTAAAGGGACAGCCAATCAGCCCCAGCATTTT.

The CDR3 here is CASSSTGTGTDTQYF. DNA of the CDR3: TGTGCCAGCAGCTCAACCGGGACAGGGACAGATACGCAGTATTTT. The chain combines TRBV5-5 with TRBJ2-3, with 9 bases fitting TRBD1. Per the germline V gene, CDR1 is SGHKS and CDR2 is YYEKEE (reference sequence). The CDR3 runs to 15 residues. V trimming: 3 bases; J trimming: 3 bases; junction bases outside the gene matches: 5.

In DNA form, the CDR3 reads TGTGCCAGCACCCGGGACAGCCTCTCTGGGGCCAACGTCCTGACTTTC. As protein: CASTRDSLSGANVLTF. V and J are TRBV28 and TRBJ2-6; 7 bases are a match to TRBD1. There are 16 residues in the CDR3. The germline gives CDR1 MDHEN, CDR2 SYDVKM. V shed 7 bases, J shed 0 bases, and the junction held 6 bases outside the gene matches.

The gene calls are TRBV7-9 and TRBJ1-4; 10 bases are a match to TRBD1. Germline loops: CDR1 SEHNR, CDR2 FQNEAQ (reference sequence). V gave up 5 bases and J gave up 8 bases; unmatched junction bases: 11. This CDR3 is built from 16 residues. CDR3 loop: CASSILGTGALEKLFF. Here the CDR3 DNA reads TGTGCCAGCAGCATCCTCGGGACAGGGGCCTTAGAAAAACTGTTTTTT.

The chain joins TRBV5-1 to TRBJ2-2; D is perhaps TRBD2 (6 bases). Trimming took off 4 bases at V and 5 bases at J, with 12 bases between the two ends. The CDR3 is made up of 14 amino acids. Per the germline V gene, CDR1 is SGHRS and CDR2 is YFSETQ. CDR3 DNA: TGCGCCAGCAGCCCCGGGAGCCTGACCGGGGAGCTGTTTTTT. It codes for CASSPGSLTGELFF.

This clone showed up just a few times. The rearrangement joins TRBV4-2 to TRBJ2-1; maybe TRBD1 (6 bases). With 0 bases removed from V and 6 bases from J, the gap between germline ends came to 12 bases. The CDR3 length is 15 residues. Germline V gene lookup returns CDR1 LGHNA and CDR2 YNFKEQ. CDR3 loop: CASSQELRTANEQFF. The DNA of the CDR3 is TGTGCCAGCAGCCAAGAATTACGGACAGCCAATGAGCAGTTCTTC.

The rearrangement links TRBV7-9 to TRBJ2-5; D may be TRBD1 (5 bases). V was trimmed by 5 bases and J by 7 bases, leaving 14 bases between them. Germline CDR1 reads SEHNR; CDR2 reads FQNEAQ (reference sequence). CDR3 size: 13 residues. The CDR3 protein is CASSQGGSGTQYF. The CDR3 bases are TGTGCCAGCAGCCAGGGCGGATCTGGGACCCAGTACTTC.

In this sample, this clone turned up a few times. DNA of the CDR3: TGCGCCAGCACTGGACACAACAATCAGCCCCAGCATTTT. This codes for CASTGHNNQPQHF. The chain is built from TRBV10-1 and TRBJ1-5, with D perhaps TRBD1 (5 bases). There are 13 residues in the CDR3. Germline V CDR1 and CDR2: WNHNN, SYGVQD (reference sequence). V was shortened by 7 bases and J by 3 bases, with 10 bases between the two germline ends.

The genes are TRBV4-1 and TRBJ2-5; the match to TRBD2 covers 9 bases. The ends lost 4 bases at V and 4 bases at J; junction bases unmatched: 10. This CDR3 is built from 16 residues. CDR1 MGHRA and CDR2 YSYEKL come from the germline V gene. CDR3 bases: TGCGCCAGCAGCCTCGATATAGCGGGAGTGATAGAGACCCAGTACTTC. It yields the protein CASSLDIAGVIETQYF.

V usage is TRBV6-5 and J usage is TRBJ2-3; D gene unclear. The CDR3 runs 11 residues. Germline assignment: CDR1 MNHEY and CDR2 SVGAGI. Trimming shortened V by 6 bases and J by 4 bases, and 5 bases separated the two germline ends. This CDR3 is CASSSPDTQYF. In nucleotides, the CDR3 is TGTGCCAGCAGCTCCCCAGATACGCAGTATTTT.

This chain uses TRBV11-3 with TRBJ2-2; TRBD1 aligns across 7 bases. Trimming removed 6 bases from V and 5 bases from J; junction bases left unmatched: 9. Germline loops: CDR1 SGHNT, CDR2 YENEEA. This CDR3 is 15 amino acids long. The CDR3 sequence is CASRTNRGSTGELFF. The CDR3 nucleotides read TGTGCCAGCAGAACTAACAGGGGTAGTACCGGGGAGCTGTTTTTT.

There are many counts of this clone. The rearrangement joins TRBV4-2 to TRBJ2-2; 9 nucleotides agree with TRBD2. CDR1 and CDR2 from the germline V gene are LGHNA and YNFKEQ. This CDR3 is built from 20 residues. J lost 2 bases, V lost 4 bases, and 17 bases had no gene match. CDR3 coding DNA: TGTGCCAGCAGCCCGGAGGCTAGCGCGGGAGGGCCCCTAAACACCGGGGAGCTGTTTTTT. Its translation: CASSPEASAGGPLNTGELFF.

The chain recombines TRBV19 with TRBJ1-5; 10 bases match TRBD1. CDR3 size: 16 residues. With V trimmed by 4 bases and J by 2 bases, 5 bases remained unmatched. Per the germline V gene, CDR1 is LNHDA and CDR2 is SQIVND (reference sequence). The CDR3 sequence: CASSTQGTGGNQPQHF. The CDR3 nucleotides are TGTGCCAGTAGTACCCAAGGGACAGGGGGCAATCAGCCCCAGCATTTT.

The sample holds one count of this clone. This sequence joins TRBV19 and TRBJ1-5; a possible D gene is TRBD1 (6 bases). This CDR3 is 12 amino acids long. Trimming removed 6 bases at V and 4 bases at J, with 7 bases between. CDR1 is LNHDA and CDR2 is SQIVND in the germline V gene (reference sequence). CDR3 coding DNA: TGTGCCAGTAGCCAGGGGAATCAGCCCCAGCATTTT. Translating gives CASSQGNQPQHF.